Shown below are 19 T cell receptor beta chains from a single sample sequenced in a study of blood T cell repertoires in COVID-19 (dated by TCRdb to 2020 to 2022). Library generation was performed with the immunoSEQ multiplex PCR assay. TCRdb holds this immuneACCESS table with in-frame rearrangements only. Some clones are missing; in checked studies, unresolved V genes explain under half, and the rest has no known cause. The sample data list fewer than 250,000 clones, and approximately 85% of these were observed just once. Of the sample, about 8% is held by the ten largest clones. What was sequenced was peripheral blood. All receptors come from a woman aged 45-65 years with active or convalescent COVID-19.

The J gene is TRBJ1-5, the V gene TRBV29-1; D remains ambiguous. The CDR3 is 13 amino acids. Between the trimmed V and J ends, which lost 3 bases and 7 bases, there was a span of 13 bases. Germline CDR1 is SQVTM and CDR2 is ANQGSEA. CDR3 residues: CSVDLGVGQPQHF. The DNA for the CDR3 is TGCAGCGTTGACCTGGGAGTCGGGCAGCCCCAGCATTTT.

This clone has more than one count but fewer than ten. This chain links TRBV10-1 with TRBJ1-1; D is possibly TRBD1 (6 bases). Germline assignment: CDR1 WNHNN and CDR2 SYGVQD (reference sequence). The CDR3 totals 16 residues. V was cut by 5 bases and J by 1 base, with 17 bases left in between. DNA of the CDR3: TGCGCCAGCAGTCCTACAGGGTCCCAAGGGAACACTGAAGCTTTCTTT. It specifies CASSPTGSQGNTEAFF.

The gene calls are TRBV15 and TRBJ1-6, with D tentatively TRBD1 (6 bases). Per germline, CDR1 LNHNV and CDR2 YYDKDF (reference sequence). Trimming cost V 3 bases and J 9 bases, with 15 bases left between them. The CDR3 sequence is 15 residues long. The CDR3 DNA sequence: TGTGCCACCAGCAGTTCTCGGGACATAGGTTCACCCCTCCACTTT. This gives the protein CATSSSRDIGSPLHF.

The CDR3 DNA sequence: TGTGCCAGCAGCTTAGATCGTGTCTTAGGCTACACCTTC. Its protein product is CASSLDRVLGYTF. V and J are TRBV11-2 and TRBJ1-2, with D uncertain. The germline CDR1 and CDR2 sequences are SGHAT and FQNNGV. This CDR3 region has 13 residues. Between the trimmed V and J ends, which lost 0 bases and 8 bases, there was a span of 10 bases.

The V gene is TRBV20-1, the J gene TRBJ1-4, with a tentative D call TRBD1 (5 bases). CDR3 size: 15 residues. V lost 3 bases and J 5 bases, leaving 16 bases between the germline ends. Germline V gene lookup returns CDR1 DFQATT and CDR2 SNEGSKA (reference sequence). The chain's CDR3 is CSASPGGTGNEKLFF. The CDR3 DNA is TGCAGTGCTAGTCCCGGCGGGACCGGAAATGAAAAACTGTTTTTT.

The rearrangement joins TRBV2 to TRBJ1-1; TRBD1 matches at 9 bases. Germline V gene data show CDR1 as SNHLY and CDR2 as FYNNEI. After removal of 6 bases from V and 5 bases from J, the junction contained 1 base not matched to a gene. This CDR3 contains 12 residues. CDR3 amino acids: CASRDRGTEAFF. The DNA for the CDR3 is TGTGCCAGCAGGGACAGGGGAACTGAAGCTTTCTTT.

The chain couples TRBV19 to TRBJ1-3, with D hard to call. Trimming took 7 bases from V and 0 from J, leaving 4 bases between them. The CDR3 runs 12 residues. From germline, CDR1 is LNHDA and CDR2 SQIVND (reference sequence). The CDR3 here is CASTVSGNTIYF. CDR3 in DNA: TGTGCCAGTACGGTCTCTGGAAACACCATATATTTT.

This clone was detected ten times or more. The rearrangement links TRBV5-1 to TRBJ2-7; TRBD2 matches 14 bases. The CDR3 sequence is 17 residues long. J was trimmed by 1 base and V by 4 bases; bases with no gene match: 7. Germline V gene sequence: CDR1 SGHRS, CDR2 YFSETQ. The CDR3 loop reads CASSPGTSGRTSYEQYF. The DNA of the CDR3 is TGCGCCAGCAGCCCTGGGACTAGCGGGAGAACGTCCTACGAGCAGTACTTC.

The chain couples TRBV10-3 to TRBJ2-3; 8 positions match TRBD1. The V and J ends lost 5 bases and 5 bases, in that order; junction bases with no gene match: 6. The CDR3 contains 14 residues. Germline CDR1 and CDR2: ENHRY and SYGVKD. Here the CDR3 reads CAISLDRVGDTQYF. The CDR3 bases are TGTGCCATCAGTTTGGACAGGGTCGGAGATACGCAGTATTTT.

The chain joins TRBV29-1 to TRBJ2-1, with TRBD2 matching over 12 bases. CDR1 is SQVTM, CDR2 ANQGSEA, per germline. V lost 4 bases and J lost 2; bases outside the gene matches: 9. The CDR3 has 17 residues. The CDR3 loop is CSVGTSGARKAYNEQFF. The CDR3 bases are TGCAGCGTTGGGACTAGCGGGGCTCGAAAAGCCTACAATGAGCAGTTCTTC.

The CDR3 DNA reads as TGCGCCAGCAGAGACAGGGCATTCAGCACAGATACGCAGTATTTT. Amino acids: CASRDRAFSTDTQYF. The chain has TRBV10-2 and TRBJ2-3; 7 bases fit TRBD1. V lost 6 bases to trimming and J lost 0 bases; unmatched junction nucleotides: 6. CDR3 length: 15 residues. Germline CDR1 is WSHSY and CDR2 is SAAADI.

This clone appeared a single time. The chain joins TRBV11-2 to TRBJ2-3, with TRBD1 as a possible D gene (6 bases). There are 15 residues in the CDR3. Per the germline V gene, CDR1 is SGHAT and CDR2 is FQNNGV. V gave up 6 bases and J gave up 8 bases, with 21 bases separating them. As DNA, the CDR3 is TGTGCCAGCAGTTCGCCCAGGGGAGCAGGAGGTACGCAGTATTTT. Amino acids: CASSSPRGAGGTQYF.

This chain connects TRBV6-5 to TRBJ1-2; tentative D call: TRBD1 (6 bases). V shed 6 bases and J shed 3 bases, with 14 bases lying between them. Germline assignment: CDR1 MNHEY and CDR2 SVGAGI. This CDR3 comprises 14 residues. CDR3 region: CASRSLDSHYGYTF. The DNA for the CDR3 is TGTGCCAGCAGGTCCTTGGACAGCCACTATGGCTACACCTTC.

The chain recombines TRBV10-3 with TRBJ1-2; no clear D gene. The germline CDR1 and CDR2 sequences are ENHRY and SYGVKD. Trimming cost V 4 bases and J 6 bases, with 12 bases left between them. This CDR3 has 13 residues. This chain's CDR3 is CAISGVMVDGYTF. CDR3 bases: TGTGCCATCAGTGGCGTAATGGTGGATGGCTACACCTTC.

The chain uses TRBV14 and TRBJ2-5; TRBD1 is a possible D gene (6 bases). This CDR3 contains 14 residues. V lost 4 bases, J lost 5 bases, and 14 bases lay in between. CDR1 and CDR2 from the germline V gene are SGHDN and FVKESK. DNA of the CDR3: TGTGCCAGCAGCCCCCCAGGGGTCCGCGAGACCCAGTACTTC. It is translated as CASSPPGVRETQYF. The entire variable domain, with the rest obtained from reference TRBV14 and TRBJ2-5, is as follows: EAGVTQFPSHSVIEKGQTVTLRCDPISGHDNLYWYRRVMGKEIKFLLHFVKESKQDESGMPNNRFLAERTGGTYSTLKVQPAELEDSGVYFCASSPPGVRETQYFGPGTRLLVL.

The V and J genes are TRBV7-8 and TRBJ1-2, with 7 bases matching TRBD1. Germline assignment: CDR1 SGHVS and CDR2 FQNEAQ. V lost 4 bases and J lost 0; bases outside the gene matches: 5. The CDR3 extends over 15 amino acids. The CDR3 here is CASSSAGTANYGYTF. For the CDR3, the DNA is TGTGCCAGCAGCTCTGCCGGGACAGCTAACTATGGCTACACCTTC.

Here the CDR3 reads CASGRGQDGTEAFF. The DNA for the CDR3 is TGTGCTAGTGGTCGGGGACAGGATGGGACTGAAGCTTTCTTT. This chain joins TRBV12-5 and TRBJ1-1; 8 positions agree with TRBD1. The V segment lost 5 bases and the J segment 5 bases; nucleotides outside the gene matches: 7. Germline CDR1 is LGHNT and CDR2 is FRNRAP. The CDR3 totals 14 residues.

This clone appeared a few times. This CDR3 reads CASRSFAGEAFF. The CDR3 bases are TGTGCCAGCAGGTCTTTTGCGGGTGAAGCTTTCTTT. The chain recombines TRBV2 with TRBJ1-1; no definite D call. V dropped 6 bases and J dropped 7 bases, with 12 bases sitting between them. In germline, CDR1 is SNHLY, CDR2 FYNNEI. The CDR3 sequence is 12 residues long.

This sequence joins TRBV24-1 and TRBJ2-2; 7 nucleotides agree with TRBD1. V shed 6 bases and J 1 base; nucleotides not matched to a gene: 1. Germline lookup yields CDR1 KGHDR and CDR2 SFDVKD. The CDR3 sequence is 14 residues long. The CDR3 here is CATSRQGNTGELFF. The CDR3 coding sequence is TGTGCCACCAGTCGACAGGGGAACACCGGGGAGCTGTTTTTT.